Listed below are T cell receptor beta chains from one sample, sequenced in a study of human T cells and chemical hapten exposure. TCRdb processed the RACE reads anew with MiXCR; each CDR3 protein has one entry. Of some 180,000 distinct CDR3 sequences in the sample, about 25% are singletons; the top ten hold about 2.3%. Material: whole blood, obtained in connection with sensitization to the hapten diphenylcyclopropenone (DPC). Receptors originate from a woman in her 40s with alopecia areata. Some clones in this sample may be carry-over from other donors' samples. Both conserved end residues are part of each CDR3. The D gene is left open where the match is weak. A clone size is listed for some rows: how often the clone was seen (once, few, many), or a class if it is expanded.

clone_size: NA
v_call: TRBV20-1
d_call: NA
j_call: TRBJ2-7
cdr3_aa: CSGTGLARSYEQYF
cdr3_nt: TGCAGTGGTACAGGGCTAGCGAGATCCTACGAGCAGTACTTC

clone_size: few
v_call: TRBV4-1
d_call: NA
j_call: TRBJ2-7
cdr3_aa: CASSQQPGLSAYEQYF
cdr3_nt: TGCGCCAGCAGCCAGCAACCCGGTTTAAGCGCCTACGAGCAGTACTTC

clone_size: few
v_call: TRBV6-5
d_call: NA
j_call: TRBJ2-3
cdr3_aa: CASSRYSGTRSTDTQYF
cdr3_nt: TGTGCCAGCAGTCGTTACTCCGGGACAAGGAGCACAGATACGCAGTATTTT

clone_size: few
v_call: TRBV10-3
d_call: NA
j_call: TRBJ2-5
cdr3_aa: CAIRDLELAETQYF
cdr3_nt: TGTGCCATCAGAGACTTGGAACTGGCGGAGACCCAGTACTTC

clone_size: few
v_call: TRBV7-8
d_call: TRBD1
j_call: TRBJ1-5
cdr3_aa: CASSSQGGQGARPQHF
cdr3_nt: TGTGCCAGCAGCTCCCAGGGCGGGCAGGGGGCGAGGCCCCAGCATTTT

clone_size: NA
v_call: TRBV10-3
d_call: TRBD2
j_call: TRBJ2-3
cdr3_aa: CAISETSGSRTDTQYF
cdr3_nt: TGTGCCATCAGTGAGACTAGCGGGAGTAGGACAGATACGCAGTATTTT

clone_size: NA
v_call: TRBV5-4
d_call: TRBD2
j_call: TRBJ2-4
cdr3_aa: CASSLSQTAGGNQYF
cdr3_nt: TGTGCCAGCAGCTTGAGTCAGACAGCGGGGGGAAATCAGTACTTC

clone_size: few
v_call: TRBV5-4
d_call: NA
j_call: TRBJ1-4
cdr3_aa: CASSSGGTTNEKLFF
cdr3_nt: TGTGCCAGCAGCTCCGGAGGGACAACTAATGAAAAACTGTTTTTT

clone_size: many
v_call: TRBV29-1
d_call: TRBD1
j_call: TRBJ2-5
cdr3_aa: CSADGTGRETQYF
cdr3_nt: TGCAGCGCTGACGGGACAGGGCGAGAGACCCAGTACTTC

clone_size: NA
v_call: TRBV5-1
d_call: NA
j_call: TRBJ2-1
cdr3_aa: CASSLVLGGRRQTSYNEQFF
cdr3_nt: TGCGCCAGCAGCTTGGTGCTCGGGGGAAGACGTCAGACCTCCTACAATGAGCAGTTCTTC

clone_size: NA
v_call: TRBV7-2
d_call: NA
j_call: TRBJ2-7
cdr3_aa: CASSPSGSVYEQYF
cdr3_nt: TGTGCCAGCAGCCCGTCCGGCAGCGTCTACGAGCAGTACTTC

clone_size: NA
v_call: TRBV6-5
d_call: NA
j_call: TRBJ1-6
cdr3_aa: CASSHGRRRNSPLHF
cdr3_nt: TGTGCCAGCAGTCACGGACGAAGACGGAATTCACCCCTCCACTTT

clone_size: NA
v_call: TRBV28
d_call: TRBD2
j_call: TRBJ2-6
cdr3_aa: CASSIWGGSGANVLTF
cdr3_nt: TGTGCCAGCAGTATCTGGGGGGGCTCTGGGGCCAACGTCCTGACTTTC

clone_size: NA
v_call: TRBV5-6
d_call: NA
j_call: TRBJ2-4
cdr3_aa: CASSAQGFGNIQYF
cdr3_nt: TGTGCCAGCAGTGCACAGGGCTTTGGAAACATTCAGTACTTC

clone_size: once
v_call: TRBV9
d_call: NA
j_call: TRBJ2-3
cdr3_aa: CASSVSGGTGTDTQYF
cdr3_nt: TGTGCCAGCAGCGTATCAGGCGGGACGGGCACAGATACGCAGTATTTT

clone_size: NA
v_call: TRBV6-1
d_call: NA
j_call: TRBJ2-5
cdr3_aa: CASSFRPSQETQYF
cdr3_nt: TGTGCCAGCAGTTTTAGACCGTCCCAAGAGACCCAGTACTTC

clone_size: NA
v_call: TRBV28
d_call: NA
j_call: TRBJ2-1
cdr3_aa: CASIPERYYNEQFF
cdr3_nt: TGTGCCAGCATCCCGGAACGCTATTACAATGAGCAGTTCTTC

clone_size: NA
v_call: TRBV18
d_call: NA
j_call: TRBJ2-7
cdr3_aa: CASSPRDGAYEQYF
cdr3_nt: TGTGCCAGCTCACCCCGGGACGGCGCCTACGAGCAGTACTTC

clone_size: few
v_call: TRBV20-1
d_call: NA
j_call: TRBJ2-2
cdr3_aa: CSAYTQKNTGELFF
cdr3_nt: TGCAGTGCCTACACACAAAAGAACACCGGGGAGCTGTTTTTT

clone_size: few
v_call: TRBV4-3
d_call: TRBD1
j_call: TRBJ1-4
cdr3_aa: CASSQDLNAGQGWVTNEKLFF
cdr3_nt: TGCGCCAGCAGCCAAGATCTGAACGCCGGACAGGGATGGGTAACTAATGAAAAACTGTTTTTT

clone_size: NA
v_call: TRBV5-1
d_call: NA
j_call: TRBJ2-3
cdr3_aa: CASSLYQITDTQYF
cdr3_nt: TGCGCCAGCAGCTTATATCAGATCACAGATACGCAGTATTTT

clone_size: few
v_call: TRBV28
d_call: NA
j_call: TRBJ2-2
cdr3_aa: CASSPSDAPHTGELFF
cdr3_nt: TGTGCCAGCAGCCCCTCCGATGCCCCCCACACCGGGGAGCTGTTTTTT

clone_size: few
v_call: TRBV4-1
d_call: NA
j_call: TRBJ1-4
cdr3_aa: CASSRESRGNEKLFF
cdr3_nt: TGCGCCAGCAGCCGAGAAAGTAGAGGTAATGAAAAACTGTTTTTT

clone_size: NA
v_call: TRBV5-1
d_call: TRBD1
j_call: TRBJ2-3
cdr3_aa: CASSLPGQAATDTQYF
cdr3_nt: TGCGCCAGCAGCTTGCCGGGACAGGCGGCTACAGATACGCAGTATTTT

clone_size: NA
v_call: TRBV18
d_call: TRBD2
j_call: TRBJ2-3
cdr3_aa: CASSPRHIRLAVSTDTQYF
cdr3_nt: TGTGCCAGCTCACCTCGACACATTCGACTAGCGGTGAGCACAGATACGCAGTATTTT

clone_size: NA
v_call: TRBV5-1
d_call: NA
j_call: TRBJ1-2
cdr3_aa: CASSLDVRNLGYTF
cdr3_nt: TGCGCCAGCAGCTTGGATGTAAGGAATTTGGGCTACACCTTC

clone_size: many
v_call: TRBV5-4
d_call: TRBD1
j_call: TRBJ1-2
cdr3_aa: CASSPRDRARGAYGYTF
cdr3_nt: TGTGCCAGCAGCCCCAGAGACAGGGCGAGGGGCGCCTATGGCTACACCTTC

clone_size: NA
v_call: TRBV20-1
d_call: TRBD1
j_call: TRBJ2-7
cdr3_aa: CSARSQQGATIEQYF
cdr3_nt: TGCAGTGCTAGATCACAACAGGGGGCGACTATCGAGCAGTACTTC